These 5 T cell receptor beta chains were all obtained from the same sample, sequenced in a study of STAT5B mutations in CD4+ large granular lymphocyte leukemia. Clones were sequenced by immunoSEQ multiplex PCR, and TCRdb holds only the in-frame ones, with some missing. The sample has approximately 21,000 clones, about 79% seen once. Material for sequencing was CD4+ T cells from blood buffy coats. These receptors were taken from a human donor in good health.

In this sample, this clone turned up once. The chain uses TRBV19 and TRBJ1-1; D might be TRBD1 (5 bases). Germline V lookup: CDR1 LNHDA, CDR2 SQIVND (reference sequence). The length of the CDR3 is 15 residues. Trimming took 5 bases from V and 0 from J, leaving 13 bases between them. DNA of the CDR3: TGTGCCAGTAGTCGTACCGGGGGAATGAACACTGAAGCTTTCTTT. This sequence encodes CASSRTGGMNTEAFF.

This clone has just one count. The rearrangement uses TRBV5-3 and TRBJ2-1; D ambiguous. TRBV5-3 is labeled an ORF, and its function is uncertain. Trimming removed 0 bases from V and 9 bases from J, with 1 base in between. The CDR3 contains 10 residues. CDR3 in amino acids: CARSLAEQFF. The CDR3 nucleotides are TGTGCCAGAAGCTTGGCTGAGCAGTTCTTC.

The chain is built from TRBV6-5 and TRBJ2-7; D ambiguous. The CDR3 length is 13 residues. Germline CDR1 is MNHEY and CDR2 is SVGAGI. V lost 11 bases and J lost 1, with 15 bases in between. The CDR3 loop reads CAALPANSYEQYF. DNA for the CDR3: TGTGCCGCCCTGCCGGCTAATTCCTACGAGCAGTACTTC.

The count of this clone is one. This rearrangement joins TRBV11-3 to TRBJ1-1; D is unclear. The V gene lost 5 bases and the J gene lost 7 bases, with 23 bases spanning the gap. CDR1 is SGHNT, CDR2 YENEEA, per germline. The CDR3 loop spans 16 amino acids. This CDR3 reads CASSLFSPLIPGEAFF. The CDR3, as DNA: TGTGCCAGCAGCCTGTTTAGTCCCTTAATCCCCGGTGAAGCTTTCTTT.

The gene calls are TRBV27 and TRBJ2-7; 9 bases align to TRBD2. The CDR3 is made up of 15 amino acids. CDR1 MNHEY and CDR2 SMNVEV come from the germline V gene (reference sequence). Unmatched junction bases numbered 8, after V lost 5 bases and J lost 3 bases. CDR3 DNA sequence: TGTGCCAGCAGTCTAGGACTAGCGAGGCTCTACGAGCAGTACTTC. It encodes CASSLGLARLYEQYF.